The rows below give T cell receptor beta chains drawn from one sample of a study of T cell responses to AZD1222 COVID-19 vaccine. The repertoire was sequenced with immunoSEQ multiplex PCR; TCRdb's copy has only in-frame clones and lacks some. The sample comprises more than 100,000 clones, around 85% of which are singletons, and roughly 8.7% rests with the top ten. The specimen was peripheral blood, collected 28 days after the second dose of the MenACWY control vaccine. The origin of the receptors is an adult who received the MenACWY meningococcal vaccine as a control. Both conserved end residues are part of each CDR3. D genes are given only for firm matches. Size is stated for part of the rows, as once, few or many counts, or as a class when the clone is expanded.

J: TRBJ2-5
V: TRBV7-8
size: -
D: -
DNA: TGTGCCAGCAGCCGATACCAAGAGACCCAGTACTTC
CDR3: CASSRYQETQYF

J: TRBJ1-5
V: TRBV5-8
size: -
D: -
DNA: TGTGCCACCAACGATTGGGGCAATCAGCCCCAGCATTTT
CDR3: CATNDWGNQPQHF

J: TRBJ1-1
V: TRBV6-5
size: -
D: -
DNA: TGTGCCAGCAGTTACGGTTATCTCAGGGACACGCAGCTTAACTTT
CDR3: CASSYGYLRDTQLNF

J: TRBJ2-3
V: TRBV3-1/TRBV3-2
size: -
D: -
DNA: TGTGCCAGCGCTCTCTCTAGCACAGATACGCAGTATTTT
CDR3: CASALSSTDTQYF

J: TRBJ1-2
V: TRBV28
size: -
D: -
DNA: TGTGCCAGCTGGGATGGGGTACTCTATGGCTACACCTTC
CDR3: CASWDGVLYGYTF

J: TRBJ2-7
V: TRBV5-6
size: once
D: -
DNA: TGTGCCAGCAGCTTGCGTCAACCAACCTACGAGCAGTACTTC
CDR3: CASSLRQPTYEQYF

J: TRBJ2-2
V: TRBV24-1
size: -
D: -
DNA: TGTGCCACCAGTGACCCCGGTCCTACCCGGGAGCTGTTTTTT
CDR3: CATSDPGPTRELFF

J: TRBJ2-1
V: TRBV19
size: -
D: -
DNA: TGTGCCAGTAGTATAACTCGGTTGTCCTACAATGAGCAGTTCTTC
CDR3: CASSITRLSYNEQFF

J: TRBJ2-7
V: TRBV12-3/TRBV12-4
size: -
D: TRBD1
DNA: TGTGCCAGCAGCCGGACAGGGCTCGAGCAGTACTTC
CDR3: CASSRTGLEQYF

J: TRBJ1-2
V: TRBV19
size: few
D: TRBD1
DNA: TGTGCCAGTAGTCCCTTAGGACAGGGGACTAACTATGGCTACACCTTC
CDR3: CASSPLGQGTNYGYTF

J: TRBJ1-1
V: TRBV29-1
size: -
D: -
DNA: TGCAGCGCGTTCTATAAGGAGAACACTGAAGCTTTCTTT
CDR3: CSAFYKENTEAFF

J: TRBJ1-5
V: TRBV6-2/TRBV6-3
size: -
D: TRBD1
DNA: TGTGCCAGCAGTTACTCTAGGACAGGCGGGTATAGCAATCAGCCCCAGCATTTT
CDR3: CASSYSRTGGYSNQPQHF

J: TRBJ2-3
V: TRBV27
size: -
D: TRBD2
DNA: TGTGCCAGCGGTGAGCGGGAGGGGGGCACAGATACGCAGTATTTT
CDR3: CASGEREGGTDTQYF

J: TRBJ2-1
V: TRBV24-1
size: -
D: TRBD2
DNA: TGTGCCACTAGCGGGAGGTTCTCCTACAATGAGCAGTTCTTC
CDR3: CATSGRFSYNEQFF

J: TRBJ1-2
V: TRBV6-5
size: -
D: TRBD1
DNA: TGTGCCAGCAGCCCACAGACAGGGGCCTATGGCTACACCTTC
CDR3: CASSPQTGAYGYTF